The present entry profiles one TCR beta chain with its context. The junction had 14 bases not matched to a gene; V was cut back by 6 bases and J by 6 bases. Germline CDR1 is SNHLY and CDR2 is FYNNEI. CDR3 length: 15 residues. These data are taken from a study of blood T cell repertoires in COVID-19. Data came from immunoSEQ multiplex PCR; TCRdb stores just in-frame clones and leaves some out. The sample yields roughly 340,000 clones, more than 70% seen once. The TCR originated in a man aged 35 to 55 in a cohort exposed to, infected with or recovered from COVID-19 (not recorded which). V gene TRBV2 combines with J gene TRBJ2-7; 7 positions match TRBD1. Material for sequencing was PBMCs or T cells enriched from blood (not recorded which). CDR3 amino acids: CASSQLGITGAEQYF. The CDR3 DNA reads TGTGCCAGCAGCCAATTGGGGATTACAGGGGCCGAGCAGTACTTC.